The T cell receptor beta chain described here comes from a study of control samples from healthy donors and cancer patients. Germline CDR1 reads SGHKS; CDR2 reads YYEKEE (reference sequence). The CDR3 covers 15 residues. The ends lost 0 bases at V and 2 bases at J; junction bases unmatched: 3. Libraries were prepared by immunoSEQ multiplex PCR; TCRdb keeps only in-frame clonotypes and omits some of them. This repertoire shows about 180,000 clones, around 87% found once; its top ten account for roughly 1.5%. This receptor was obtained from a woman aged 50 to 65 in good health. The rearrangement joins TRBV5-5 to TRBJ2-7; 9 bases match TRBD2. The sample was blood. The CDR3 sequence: CASSLGAGGAYEQYF. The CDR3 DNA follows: TGTGCCAGCAGCTTGGGAGCGGGAGGTGCCTACGAGCAGTACTTC.